Listed below are T cell receptor beta chains from one sample, sequenced in a study of a mutant IDH1 vaccine in newly diagnosed glioma. No cognate antigen is known for these TCRs. Sequencing used immunoSEQ multiplex PCR; TCRdb keeps in-frame clones, though not all of them. The repertoire holds about 35,000 clones, with roughly 80% as singletons. Sequencing was performed on peripheral blood mononuclear cells (PBMCs), taken from a glioma patient whose treatment included an IDH1 peptide vaccine. Receptors were obtained from a woman aged 30 to 39 with glioma. Some clones in this sample may be carry-over from other donors' samples. CDR3s include the opening cysteine and the closing phenylalanine or tryptophan. The D gene is left open where the match is weak. The listing skips clone size in some rows; elsewhere it reads once, few, many or a size class.

D,V,length,J,size,CDR3,DNA
TRBD2,TRBV4-2,18,TRBJ2-5,.,CASSQDLLAGGHQETQYF,TGTGCCAGCAGCCAAGATCTGCTAGCGGGAGGGCACCAAGAGACCCAGTACTTC
.,TRBV6-5,14,TRBJ2-6,.,CASSYGNGANVLTF,TGTGCCAGCAGTTATGGGAATGGGGCCAACGTCCTGACTTTC
.,TRBV27,17,TRBJ2-1,once,CASSLVRDLLVYNEQFF,TGTGCCAGCAGTTTAGTAAGGGACCTTTTAGTCTACAATGAGCAGTTCTTC
TRBD2,TRBV9,14,TRBJ2-7,.,CASSVTGGDYEQYF,TGTGCCAGCAGCGTAACGGGAGGAGACTACGAGCAGTACTTC
.,TRBV10-2,15,TRBJ1-5,.,CASSDMGFGGQPQHF,TGCGCCAGCAGTGACATGGGATTCGGGGGTCAGCCCCAGCATTTT
.,TRBV6-6,15,TRBJ2-1,.,CATLLGSAAYNEQFF,TGTGCCACCCTCCTGGGATCGGCCGCCTACAATGAGCAGTTCTTC
.,TRBV15,15,TRBJ2-5,.,CATSRDLGLSETQYF,TGTGCCACCAGCAGAGATTTAGGGCTATCAGAGACCCAGTACTTC
TRBD1,TRBV7-8,14,TRBJ2-7,once,CASSSTGSYYEQYF,TGTGCCAGCAGCTCGACAGGGTCTTATTACGAGCAGTACTTC
.,TRBV10-3,13,TRBJ1-1,.,CAITKNTNTEAFF,TGTGCCATCACGAAGAATACGAACACTGAAGCTTTCTTT
.,TRBV10-3,16,TRBJ1-3,.,CAISVGRPEDGNTIYF,TGTGCCATCAGTGTAGGACGACCGGAGGATGGAAACACCATATATTTT
.,TRBV18,12,TRBJ2-7,.,CASSPPSNEQYF,TGTGCCAGCTCACCACCCTCCAACGAGCAGTACTTC
.,TRBV5-4,13,TRBJ1-1,few,CASSLFVGGGAFF,TGTGCCAGCAGCCTGTTTGTGGGGGGGGGAGCTTTCTTT
.,TRBV5-8,14,TRBJ2-5,.,CASSPWRSKETQYF,TGTGCCAGCAGCCCCTGGAGGTCGAAAGAGACCCAGTACTTC